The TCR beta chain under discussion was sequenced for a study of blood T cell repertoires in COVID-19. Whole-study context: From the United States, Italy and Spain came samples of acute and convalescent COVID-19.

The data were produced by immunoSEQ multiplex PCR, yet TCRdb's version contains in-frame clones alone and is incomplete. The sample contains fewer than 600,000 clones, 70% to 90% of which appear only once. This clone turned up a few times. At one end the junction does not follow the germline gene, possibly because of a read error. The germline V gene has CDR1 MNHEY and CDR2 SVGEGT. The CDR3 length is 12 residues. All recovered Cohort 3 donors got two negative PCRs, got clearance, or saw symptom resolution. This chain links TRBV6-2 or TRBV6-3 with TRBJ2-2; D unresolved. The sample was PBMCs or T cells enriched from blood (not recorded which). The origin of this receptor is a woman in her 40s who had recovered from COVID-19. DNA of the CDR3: TGTGCCAGCAGCAAAAACATCGGGGAGCTGTTTTTT. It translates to CASSKNIGELFF.